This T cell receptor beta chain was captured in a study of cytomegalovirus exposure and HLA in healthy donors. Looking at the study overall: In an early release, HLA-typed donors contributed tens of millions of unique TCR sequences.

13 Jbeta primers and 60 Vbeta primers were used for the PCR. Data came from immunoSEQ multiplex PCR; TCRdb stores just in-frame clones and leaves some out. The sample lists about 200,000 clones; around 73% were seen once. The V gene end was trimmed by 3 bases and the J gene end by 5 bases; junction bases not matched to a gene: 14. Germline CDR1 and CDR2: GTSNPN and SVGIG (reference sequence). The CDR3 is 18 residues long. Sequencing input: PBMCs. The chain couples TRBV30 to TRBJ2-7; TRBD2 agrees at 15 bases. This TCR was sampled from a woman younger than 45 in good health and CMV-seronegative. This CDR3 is CAWRGRKGTSGRFNEQYF. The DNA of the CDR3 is TGTGCCTGGAGGGGCAGGAAGGGGACTAGCGGGAGGTTCAACGAGCAGTACTTC.